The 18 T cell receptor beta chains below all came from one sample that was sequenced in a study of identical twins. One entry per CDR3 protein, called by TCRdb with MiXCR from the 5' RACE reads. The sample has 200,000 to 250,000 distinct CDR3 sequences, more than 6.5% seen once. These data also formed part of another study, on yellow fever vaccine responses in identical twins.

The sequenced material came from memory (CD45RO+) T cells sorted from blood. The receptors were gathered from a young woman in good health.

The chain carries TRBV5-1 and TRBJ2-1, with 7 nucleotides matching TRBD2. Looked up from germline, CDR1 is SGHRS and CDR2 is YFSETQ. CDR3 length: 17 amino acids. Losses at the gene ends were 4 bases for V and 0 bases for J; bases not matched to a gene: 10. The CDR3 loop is CASSLSLARHSYNEQFF. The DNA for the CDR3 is TGCGCCAGCAGCCTCTCACTAGCGAGACACTCCTACAATGAGCAGTTCTTC. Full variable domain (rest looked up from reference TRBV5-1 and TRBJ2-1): KAGVTQTPRYLIKTRGQQVTLSCSPISGHRSVSWYQQTPGQGLQFLFEYFSETQRNKGNFPGRFSGRQFSNSRSEMNVSTLELGDSALYLCASSLSLARHSYNEQFFGPGTRLTVL.

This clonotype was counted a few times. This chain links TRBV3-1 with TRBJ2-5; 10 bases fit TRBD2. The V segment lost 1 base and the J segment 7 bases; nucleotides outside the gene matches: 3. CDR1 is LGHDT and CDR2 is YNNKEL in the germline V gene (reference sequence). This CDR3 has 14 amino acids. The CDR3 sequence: CASSQVPSGGTQYF. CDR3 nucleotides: TGTGCCAGCAGCCAAGTACCTAGCGGGGGGACCCAGTACTTC.

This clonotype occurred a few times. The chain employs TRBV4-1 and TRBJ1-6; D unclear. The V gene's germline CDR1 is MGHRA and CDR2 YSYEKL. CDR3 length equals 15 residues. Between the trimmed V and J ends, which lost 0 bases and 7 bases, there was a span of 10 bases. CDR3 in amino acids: CASSQESQLNSPLHF. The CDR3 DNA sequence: TGCGCCAGCAGCCAAGAGTCACAGCTGAATTCACCCCTCCACTTT.

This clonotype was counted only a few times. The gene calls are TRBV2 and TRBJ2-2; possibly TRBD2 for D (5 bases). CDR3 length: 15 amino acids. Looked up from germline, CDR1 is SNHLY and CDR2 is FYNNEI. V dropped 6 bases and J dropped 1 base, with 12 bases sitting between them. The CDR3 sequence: CASRGATVNTGELFF. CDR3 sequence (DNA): TGTGCCAGCAGGGGAGCCACAGTGAACACCGGGGAGCTGTTTTTT.

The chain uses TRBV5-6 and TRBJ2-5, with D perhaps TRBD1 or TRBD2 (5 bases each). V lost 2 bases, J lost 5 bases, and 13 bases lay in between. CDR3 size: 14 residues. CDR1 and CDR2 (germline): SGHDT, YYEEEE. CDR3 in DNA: TGTGCCAGCAGCTTCGGGGCATGGATGGAGACCCAGTACTTC. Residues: CASSFGAWMETQYF.

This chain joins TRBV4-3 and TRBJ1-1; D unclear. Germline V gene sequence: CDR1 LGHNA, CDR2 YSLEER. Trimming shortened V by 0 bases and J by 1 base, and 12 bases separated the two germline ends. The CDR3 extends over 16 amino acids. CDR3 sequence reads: CASSQDRAVPNTEAFF. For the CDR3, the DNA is TGCGCCAGCAGCCAAGATCGAGCAGTCCCGAACACTGAAGCTTTCTTT.

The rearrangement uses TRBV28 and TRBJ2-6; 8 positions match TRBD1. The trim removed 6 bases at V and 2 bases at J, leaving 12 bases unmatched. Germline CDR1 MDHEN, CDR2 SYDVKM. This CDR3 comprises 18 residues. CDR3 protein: CASSPPQGAQTGANVLTF. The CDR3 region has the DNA TGTGCCAGCAGCCCCCCCCAGGGGGCGCAGACTGGGGCCAACGTCCTGACTTTC.

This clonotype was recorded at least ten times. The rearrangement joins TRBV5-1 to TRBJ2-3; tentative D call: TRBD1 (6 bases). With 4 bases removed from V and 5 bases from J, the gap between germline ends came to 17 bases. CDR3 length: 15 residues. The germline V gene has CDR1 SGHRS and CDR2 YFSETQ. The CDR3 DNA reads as TGCGCCAGCAGCCCCGGGACAAAGCCTGGAGATACGCAGTATTTT. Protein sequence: CASSPGTKPGDTQYF.

The CDR3 DNA is TGTGCCAGCAGCTTTCCGGACAGGGTGGGCACAGATACGCAGTATTTT. It yields the protein CASSFPDRVGTDTQYF. This chain uses TRBV11-1 with TRBJ2-3, with TRBD1 matching over 8 bases. The CDR3 sequence is 16 residues long. J was trimmed by 1 base and V by 3 bases; bases with no gene match: 6. Germline values: CDR1 SGHAT, CDR2 FQDESV (reference sequence). Full variable domain (outside the CDR3, taken from reference TRBV11-1 and TRBJ2-3): EAEVAQSPRYKITEKSQAVAFWCDPISGHATLYWYRQILGQGPELLVQFQDESVVDDSQLPKDRFSAERLKGVDSTLKIQPAELGDSAMYLCASSFPDRVGTDTQYFGPGTRLTVL.

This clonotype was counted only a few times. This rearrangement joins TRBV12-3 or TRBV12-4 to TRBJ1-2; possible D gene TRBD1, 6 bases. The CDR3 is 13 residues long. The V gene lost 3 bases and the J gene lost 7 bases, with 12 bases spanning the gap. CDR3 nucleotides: TGTGCCAGCAGTTTTCCGCGAGGGGGTGGCTACACCTTC. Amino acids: CASSFPRGGGYTF.

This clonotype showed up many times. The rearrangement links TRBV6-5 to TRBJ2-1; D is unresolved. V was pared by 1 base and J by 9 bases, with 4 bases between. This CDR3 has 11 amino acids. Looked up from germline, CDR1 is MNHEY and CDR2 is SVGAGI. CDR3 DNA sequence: TGTGCCAGCAGTTACTTGCGTGAGCAGTTCTTC. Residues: CASSYLREQFF.

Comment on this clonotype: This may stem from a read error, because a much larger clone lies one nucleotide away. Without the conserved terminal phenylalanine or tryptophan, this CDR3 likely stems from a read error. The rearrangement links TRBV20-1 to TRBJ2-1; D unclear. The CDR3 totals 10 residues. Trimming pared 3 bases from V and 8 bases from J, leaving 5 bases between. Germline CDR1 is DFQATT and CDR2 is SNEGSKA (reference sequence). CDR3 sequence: CSASSHEQFL. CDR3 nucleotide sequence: TGCAGTGCTAGCTCCCATGAGCAGTTCCTC.

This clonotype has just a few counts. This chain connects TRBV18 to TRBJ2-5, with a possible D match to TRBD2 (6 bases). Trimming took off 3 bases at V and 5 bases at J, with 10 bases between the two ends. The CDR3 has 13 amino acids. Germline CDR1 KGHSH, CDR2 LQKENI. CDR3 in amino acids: CASSPRESETQYF. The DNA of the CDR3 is TGTGCCAGCTCACCCCGGGAGTCCGAGACCCAGTACTTC.

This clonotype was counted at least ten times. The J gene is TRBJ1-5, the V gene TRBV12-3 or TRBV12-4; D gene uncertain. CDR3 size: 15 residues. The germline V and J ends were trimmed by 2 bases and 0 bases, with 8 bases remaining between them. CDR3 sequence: CASSLQGNSNQPQHF. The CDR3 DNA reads TGTGCCAGCAGTTTACAAGGGAATAGCAATCAGCCCCAGCATTTT.

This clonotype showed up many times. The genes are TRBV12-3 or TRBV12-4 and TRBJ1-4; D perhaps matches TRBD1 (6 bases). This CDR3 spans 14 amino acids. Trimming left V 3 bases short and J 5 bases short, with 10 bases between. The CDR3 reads CASSFRTANEKLFF. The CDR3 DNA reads TGTGCCAGCAGTTTCAGGACAGCCAATGAAAAACTGTTTTTT.

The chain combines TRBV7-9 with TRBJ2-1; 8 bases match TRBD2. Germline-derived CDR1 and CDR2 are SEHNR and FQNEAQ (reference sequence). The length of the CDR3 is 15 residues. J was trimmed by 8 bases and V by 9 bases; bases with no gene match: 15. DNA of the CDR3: TGTGCCAGTCCCCGGGAGGGGGGGGGATTTGATGAGCAGTTCTTC. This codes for CASPREGGGFDEQFF.

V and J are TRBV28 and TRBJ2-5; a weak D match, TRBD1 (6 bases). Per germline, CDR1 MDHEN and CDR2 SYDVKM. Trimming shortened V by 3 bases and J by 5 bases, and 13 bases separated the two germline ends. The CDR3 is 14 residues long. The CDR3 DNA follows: TGTGCCAGCAGTTTGTACAGGGACGGGGAGACCCAGTACTTC. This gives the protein CASSLYRDGETQYF.

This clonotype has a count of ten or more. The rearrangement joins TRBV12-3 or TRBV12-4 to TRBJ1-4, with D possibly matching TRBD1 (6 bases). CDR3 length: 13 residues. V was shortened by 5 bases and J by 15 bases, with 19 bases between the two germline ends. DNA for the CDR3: TGTGCCAGCAGTCCAAGGGGGGACCATAGGTTGTTTTTT. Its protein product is CASSPRGDHRLFF.